These 11 T cell receptor beta chains were all obtained from the same sample, sequenced in a study of T cell changes during pregnancy in multiple sclerosis. Generated by immunoSEQ multiplex PCR, the TCRdb table keeps only in-frame clones and is missing some. The table has approximately 17,000 clones, just under 85% seen once; the top ten hold roughly 10%. The sample in question was CD8+ T cells from peripheral blood mononuclear cells, obtained in the second trimester of pregnancy. These receptors were obtained from a female donor in good health, enrolled as a control in a pregnancy study.

V usage is TRBV10-1 and J usage is TRBJ2-6; D is perhaps TRBD1 (5 bases). Trimming took off 9 bases at V and 0 bases at J, with 9 bases between the two ends. The germline V gene encodes CDR1 WNHNN and CDR2 SYGVQD (reference sequence). There are 14 residues in the CDR3. CDR3 nucleotides: TGCGCCAGAGGGGTCGACTCTGGGGCCAACGTCCTGACTTTC. Protein product: CARGVDSGANVLTF.

The rearrangement joins TRBV28 to TRBJ1-2; the D gene is possibly TRBD1 (5 bases). The CDR3 sequence is 13 residues long. Per the germline V gene, CDR1 is MDHEN and CDR2 is SYDVKM. The V and J ends lost 7 bases and 8 bases respectively, with 17 bases between them. The CDR3 region has the DNA TGTGCCAGCAAAGCTTCAGGGCCCGAAGGCTACACCTTC. Translating gives CASKASGPEGYTF.

The V and J genes are TRBV27 and TRBJ1-2; 7 bases line up with TRBD1. J lost 4 bases, V lost 8 bases, and 4 bases had no gene match. The CDR3 spans 12 residues. Germline V gene data show CDR1 as MNHEY and CDR2 as SMNVEV (reference sequence). CDR3 nucleotides: TGTGCCAGCCCCGGGACAGCCTATGGCTACACCTTC. It codes for CASPGTAYGYTF.

The chain joins TRBV2 to TRBJ2-3; D is unclear. V lost 8 bases to trimming and J lost 4 bases, with 13 bases between them. The CDR3 contains 13 residues. The V gene's germline CDR1 is SNHLY and CDR2 FYNNEI. The CDR3 loop reads CASRPLVSDTQYF. The CDR3 DNA is TGTGCCAGCCGCCCTCTAGTATCAGATACGCAGTATTTT.

V usage is TRBV5-6 and J usage is TRBJ1-6; D is ambiguous. CDR1 and CDR2 (germline): SGHDT, YYEEEE. The germline V and J ends were trimmed by 4 bases and 6 bases, with 17 bases remaining between them. This CDR3 is built from 16 residues. CDR3 nucleotides: TGTGCCAGCAGCCTGGGAGGACTTACAATTAATTCACCCCTCCACTTT. Residues: CASSLGGLTINSPLHF.

The chain links TRBV6-5 to TRBJ2-1, with D possibly being TRBD2 (6 bases). CDR3 length equals 13 residues. Trimming pared 5 bases from V and 8 bases from J, leaving 13 bases between. CDR1 MNHEY and CDR2 SVGAGI come from the germline V gene. As DNA, the CDR3 is TGTGCCAGCAGTACCCTGGGGGGTGATGAGCAGTTCTTC. This translates into CASSTLGGDEQFF.

This chain connects TRBV7-9 to TRBJ1-4, with 8 bases fitting TRBD1. The CDR3 has 15 residues. CDR1 SEHNR and CDR2 FQNEAQ come from the germline V gene (reference sequence). After removal of 5 bases from V and 4 bases from J, the junction contained 6 bases not matched to a gene. CDR3 nucleotide sequence: TGTGCCAGCAGCCCTCAGGGGGCCGGTAATGAAAAACTGTTTTTT. Amino acids: CASSPQGAGNEKLFF.

This rearrangement joins TRBV5-5 to TRBJ2-2, with 9 positions matching TRBD1. The CDR3 consists of 18 residues. Losses at the gene ends were 2 bases for V and 2 bases for J; bases not matched to a gene: 10. Germline V gene lookup returns CDR1 SGHKS and CDR2 YYEKEE (reference sequence). The CDR3 sequence: CASSLEGQGWANTGELFF. Here the CDR3 DNA reads TGTGCCAGCAGCTTAGAGGGACAGGGATGGGCTAACACCGGGGAGCTGTTTTTT.

This clone has a handful of counts. This chain connects TRBV7-9 to TRBJ1-1; maybe TRBD1 (5 bases). Germline CDR1 reads SEHNR; CDR2 reads FQNEAQ (reference sequence). This CDR3 region has 14 residues. V lost 5 bases and J 1 base, leaving 11 bases between the germline ends. The CDR3 protein is CASSPHQGNTEAFF. As DNA, the CDR3 is TGTGCCAGCAGCCCCCACCAGGGGAACACTGAAGCTTTCTTT.

This clone showed up just once. The gene calls are TRBV11-2 and TRBJ1-1; TRBD1 is a possible D gene (5 bases). This CDR3 is built from 16 residues. Germline V gene sequence: CDR1 SGHAT, CDR2 FQNNGV. The ends were cut back, 3 bases at V and 5 bases at J, with 19 bases in the middle. The CDR3 reads CASSFLTPGEGTEAFF. CDR3 nucleotides: TGTGCCAGCAGCTTCCTTACCCCGGGGGAGGGGACTGAAGCTTTCTTT.

The chain couples TRBV2 to TRBJ2-7, with 9 bases identical to TRBD1. CDR3 size: 15 residues. V shed 6 bases and J 5 bases; nucleotides not matched to a gene: 11. Germline values: CDR1 SNHLY, CDR2 FYNNEI. CDR3 sequence (DNA): TGTGCCAGCAGGCCCTCCCCGGACAGGGGCAACGAGCAGTACTTC. The encoded protein is CASRPSPDRGNEQYF.